The 14 T cell receptor beta chains presented below share a single source sample, sequenced in a study of T cell clonality in common variable immunodeficiency. Study-level results: In common variable immunodeficiency, TCR beta chains reportedly carried fewer deletions and N-nucleotide insertions.

These receptors have no identified antigens. This table comes from immunoSEQ multiplex PCR, and its TCRdb copy is limited to in-frame clones, with some not included. The sample lists tens of thousands of clones, none appearing once, the ten largest making up less than 8%. Sequencing was carried out using peripheral blood mononuclear cells. The receptor set was obtained from a human donor with common variable immunodeficiency.

This clone was seen more than once but under ten times. The CDR3 end is not reached by the read, which stops 3 residues before it; the germline J gene fills it in. The V gene is TRBV5-1, the J gene TRBJ2-3; 14 nucleotides agree with TRBD2. J gave up 0 bases and V 5 bases, and 8 bases lay outside the gene matches. Germline V lookup: CDR1 SGHRS, CDR2 YFSETQ. This CDR3 is built from 18 residues. CDR3 bases read: TGCGCCAGCAGGCCAGAGGGACTAGCGGGGGCCAGCACAGATACG. Its translation: CASRPEGLAGASTDT. The CDR3 in its entirety is CASRPEGLAGASTDTQYF.

About this clone: The read halts 3 residues ahead of the CDR3 end, with the missing end drawn from the germline J gene. The chain couples TRBV5-1 to TRBJ2-7; perhaps TRBD1 as D (5 bases). Per the germline V gene, CDR1 is SGHRS and CDR2 is YFSETQ. There are 14 residues in the CDR3. The V end lost 6 bases, the J end lost 6 bases, and 19 bases lay between the germline ends. The sequenced CDR3 bases are TGCGCCAGCACTCCAGGGCAGGGCTCCGTCGAG. Its translation: CASTPGQGSVE. In full, the CDR3 reads CASTPGQGSVEQYF.

There are a few counts of this clone. The CDR3 goes on 3 residues after the read ends, and that part is filled in from the germline J gene. The chain uses TRBV7-2 and TRBJ1-2; TRBD1 aligns across 7 bases. V dropped 5 bases and J dropped 5; count of bases not matched to a gene: 11. The CDR3 has 15 residues. CDR1 is SGHTA, CDR2 FQGNSA, per germline. CDR3 amino acids: CASSPRTGDIYGYTF. CDR3 bases read: TGTGCCAGCAGCCCTAGGACAGGCGACATATATGGC.

As regards this clone: The read stops 3 residues short of the end of the CDR3; the missing end is completed from the germline J gene. The J gene is TRBJ2-3, the V gene TRBV18; 10 nucleotides line up with TRBD1. CDR1 and CDR2 from the germline V gene are KGHSH and LQKENI. The CDR3 runs to 18 residues. J gave up 4 bases and V 1 base, and 11 bases lay outside the gene matches. Here the CDR3 reads CASSPRKDRGRLPDTQYF. The sequenced CDR3 bases are TGTGCCAGCTCACCACGAAAAGACAGGGGGCGGCTTCCAGATACG.

Comments on this clone: The read comes to an end 3 residues before the CDR3 does, leaving the germline J gene to fill in the end. The rearrangement joins TRBV18 to TRBJ2-5; 9 bases are a match to TRBD1. The V and J ends lost 6 bases and 4 bases, in that order; junction bases with no gene match: 12. The CDR3 is made up of 16 amino acids. Per germline, CDR1 KGHSH and CDR2 LQKENI. The covered CDR3 bases are TGTGCCAGCTCTCCTACCGGGACAGGGTCAGTAGAGACC. Translating gives CASSPTGTGSVET. The whole CDR3 region reads CASSPTGTGSVETQYF.

There are a few counts of this clone. Read data end 3 residues before the CDR3 end; the end is taken from the germline J gene. The J gene is TRBJ1-2, the V gene TRBV30; D remains ambiguous. The CDR3 sequence is 10 residues long. Deletions cut 5 bases from V and 4 bases from J, with 5 bases between. Per germline, CDR1 GTSNPN and CDR2 SVGIG (reference sequence). CDR3 residues: CAWGRYGYTF. The DNA read from the CDR3 is TGTGCCTGGGGCCGCTATGGC.

This clone came up a few times. The junction departs from germline at one end; a sequencing error may be responsible. The covered CDR3 bases are TGTTCCAGCAGCTTAAGCGACACTGAA. It codes for CSSSLSDTE. In full, the CDR3 reads CSSSLSDTEAFF. The chain links TRBV7-9 to TRBJ1-1, with no clear D. The read comes to an end 3 residues before the CDR3 does, leaving the germline J gene to fill in the end. The CDR3 loop spans 12 amino acids. Germline lookup yields CDR1 SEHNR and CDR2 FQNEAQ (reference sequence).

The sequenced part of the CDR3 DNA is TGCGCCAGTGCATCCGGGACTAGCGGGAGCACAGATACG. Its translation: CASASGTSGSTDT. The whole CDR3 reads CASASGTSGSTDTQYF. The rearrangement uses TRBV5-1 and TRBJ2-3, with 12 bases identical to TRBD2. The read terminates 3 residues ahead of where the CDR3 ends, so the germline J gene completes it. The CDR3 length is 16 residues. CDR1 is SGHRS, CDR2 YFSETQ, per germline. The V gene end was trimmed by 8 bases and the J gene end by 0 bases; junction bases not matched to a gene: 7.

Turning to this clone: Read sequence stops 3 residues before the CDR3 end, and the germline J gene provides the missing end. The rearrangement uses TRBV19 and TRBJ2-3; D unresolved. This CDR3 has 14 residues. The V gene lost 3 bases and the J gene lost 2 bases, with 9 bases spanning the gap. The germline CDR1 and CDR2 sequences are LNHDA and SQIVND (reference sequence). CDR3 loop: CASSIRLFTDTQYF. The CDR3 DNA, read in part, is TGTGCCAGTAGTATTCGTCTATTCACAGATACG. The whole variable domain, remainder taken from reference TRBV19 and TRBJ2-3, is DGGITQSPKYLFRKEGQNVTLSCEQNLNHDAMYWYRQDPGQGLRLIYYSQIVNDFQKGDIAEGYSVSREKKESFPLTVTSAQKNPTAFYLCASSIRLFTDTQYFGPGTRLTVL.

In this sample, this clone turned up many times. The read ends 3 residues shy of where the CDR3 ends; the end is completed using the germline J gene. This chain links TRBV2 with TRBJ2-6; D may be TRBD2 (5 bases). The CDR3 extends over 15 amino acids. Deletions cut 5 bases from V and 0 bases from J, with 8 bases between. Per the germline V gene, CDR1 is SNHLY and CDR2 is FYNNEI. The CDR3 DNA, read in part, is TGTGCCAGCAGTTACGCGGGCTCTGGGGCCAACGTC. As protein: CASSYAGSGANV. The full CDR3 protein is CASSYAGSGANVLTF. The full variable domain, its missing parts supplied by reference TRBV2 and TRBJ2-6, is EPEVTQTPSHQVTQMGQEVILRCVPISNHLYFYWYRQILGQKVEFLVSFYNNEISEKSEIFDDQFSVERPDGSNFTLKIRSTKLEDSAMYFCASSYAGSGANVLTFGAGSRLTVL.

This clone was detected a few times. The read ends 3 residues early relative to the CDR3; the germline J gene fills the gap. The rearrangement links TRBV18 to TRBJ2-2; 9 bases line up with TRBD1. The CDR3 is made up of 15 amino acids. In germline, CDR1 is KGHSH, CDR2 LQKENI. The V and J ends lost 2 bases and 6 bases, in that order; junction bases with no gene match: 4. The CDR3 protein is CASSPKGQGPGELFF. CDR3 DNA (partial): TGTGCCAGCTCACCAAAGGGACAGGGACCCGGGGAG.

About this clone: The read gets to within 3 residues of the CDR3 end, and the germline J gene fills in the rest. The chain carries TRBV5-1 and TRBJ2-6, with 8 nucleotides matching TRBD2. This CDR3 has 16 amino acids. With 4 bases clipped from V and 2 bases from J, the junction kept 5 bases outside the gene matches. The germline V gene has CDR1 SGHRS and CDR2 YFSETQ. This chain's CDR3 is CASSPTGGTGANVLTF. CDR3 bases read: TGCGCCAGCAGCCCTACGGGGGGGACTGGGGCCAACGTC.

This clone is judged medium-sized. The read is 3 residues too short to cover the CDR3 end, so that end is filled in from the germline J gene. The gene calls are TRBV30 and TRBJ1-2, with a tentative D call TRBD1 (5 bases). The V gene lost 7 bases and the J gene lost 4 bases, with 13 bases spanning the gap. The CDR3 sequence is 12 residues long. CDR1 is GTSNPN, CDR2 SVGIG, per germline (reference sequence). The sequenced part of the CDR3 DNA is TGTGCCTCTCTCCAGGGTATCTATGGC. Protein product: CASLQGIYG. The full CDR3 sequence reads CASLQGIYGYTF.

This clone was observed at least ten times. The observed sequence ends 3 residues before the CDR3 terminus, with the missing tail filled in from the germline J gene. The chain couples TRBV5-1 to TRBJ1-4; the D gene is possibly TRBD1 (6 bases). Between the trimmed V and J ends, which lost 0 bases and 7 bases, there was a span of 10 bases. Germline CDR1 SGHRS, CDR2 YFSETQ. This CDR3 comprises 14 residues. The CDR3 here is CASSLGDTREKLFF. The CDR3 bases that were read are TGCGCCAGCAGCTTGGGGGACACCCGTGAAAAA.